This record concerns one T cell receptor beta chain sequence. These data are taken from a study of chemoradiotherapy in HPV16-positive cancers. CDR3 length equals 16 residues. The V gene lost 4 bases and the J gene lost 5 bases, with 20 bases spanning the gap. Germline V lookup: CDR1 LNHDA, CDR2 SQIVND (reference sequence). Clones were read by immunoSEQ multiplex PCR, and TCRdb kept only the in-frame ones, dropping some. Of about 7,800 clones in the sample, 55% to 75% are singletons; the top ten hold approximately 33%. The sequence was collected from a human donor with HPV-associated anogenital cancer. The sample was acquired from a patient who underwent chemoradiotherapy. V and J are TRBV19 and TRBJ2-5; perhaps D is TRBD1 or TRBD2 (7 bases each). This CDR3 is CASSSPGGASRETQYF. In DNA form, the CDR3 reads TGTGCCAGTAGTAGCCCAGGGGGGGCGTCTCGGGAGACCCAGTACTTC.